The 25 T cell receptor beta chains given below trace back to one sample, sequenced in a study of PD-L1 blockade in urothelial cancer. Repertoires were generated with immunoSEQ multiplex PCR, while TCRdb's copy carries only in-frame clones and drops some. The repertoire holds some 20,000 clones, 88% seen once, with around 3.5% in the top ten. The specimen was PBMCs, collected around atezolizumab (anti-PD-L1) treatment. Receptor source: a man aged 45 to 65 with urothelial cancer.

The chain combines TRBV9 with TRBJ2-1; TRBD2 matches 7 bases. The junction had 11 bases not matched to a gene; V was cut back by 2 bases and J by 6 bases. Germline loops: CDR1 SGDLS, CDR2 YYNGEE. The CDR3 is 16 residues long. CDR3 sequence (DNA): TGTGCCAGCAGCGTCGCCGGGACTACAACGCTCAATGAGCAGTTCTTC. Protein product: CASSVAGTTTLNEQFF.

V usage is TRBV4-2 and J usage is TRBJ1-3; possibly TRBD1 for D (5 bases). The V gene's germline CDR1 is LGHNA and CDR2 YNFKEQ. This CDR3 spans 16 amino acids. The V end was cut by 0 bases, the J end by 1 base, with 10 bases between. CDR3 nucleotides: TGTGCCAGCAGCCAAGACAGGGCCGTTTCTGGAAACACCATATATTTT. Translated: CASSQDRAVSGNTIYF.

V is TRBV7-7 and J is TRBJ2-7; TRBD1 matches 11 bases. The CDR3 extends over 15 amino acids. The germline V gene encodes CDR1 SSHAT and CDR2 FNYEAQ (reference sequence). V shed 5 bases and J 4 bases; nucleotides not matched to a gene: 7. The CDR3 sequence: CASSPSGQGAYEQYF. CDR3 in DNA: TGTGCCAGCAGCCCCTCTGGACAGGGGGCATACGAGCAGTACTTC.

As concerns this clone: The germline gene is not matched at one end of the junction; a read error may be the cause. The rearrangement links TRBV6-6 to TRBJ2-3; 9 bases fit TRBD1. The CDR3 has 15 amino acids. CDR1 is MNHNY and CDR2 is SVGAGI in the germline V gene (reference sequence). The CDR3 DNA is TGTGCCAGCAGTTCCGGACAGGGGAGGGCAGATACGCAATATTTT. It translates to CASSSGQGRADTQYF.

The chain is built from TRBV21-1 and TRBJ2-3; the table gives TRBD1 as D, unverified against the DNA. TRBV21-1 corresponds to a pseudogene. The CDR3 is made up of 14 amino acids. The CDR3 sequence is CASSKARGRLTQYF. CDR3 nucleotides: TGTGCCAGCAGCAAAGCTAGGGGCCGGTTAACGCAGTATTTT.

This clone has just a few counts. For the CDR3, the DNA is TGTGCCAGCAGCCGACAGGAGTTGAACACTGAAGCTTTCTTT. This codes for CASSRQELNTEAFF. The rearrangement uses TRBV4-2 and TRBJ1-1, with D tentatively TRBD1 (6 bases). Looked up from germline, CDR1 is LGHNA and CDR2 is YNFKEQ. Trimming left V 4 bases short and J 0 bases short, with 9 bases between. The CDR3 spans 14 residues.

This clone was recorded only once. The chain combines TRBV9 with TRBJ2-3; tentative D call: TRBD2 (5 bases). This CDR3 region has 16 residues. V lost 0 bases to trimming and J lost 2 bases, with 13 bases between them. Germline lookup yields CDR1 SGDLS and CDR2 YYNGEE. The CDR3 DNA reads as TGTGCCAGCAGCGTAGAGCCTAGCCGAAACACAGATACGCAGTATTTT. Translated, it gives CASSVEPSRNTDTQYF.

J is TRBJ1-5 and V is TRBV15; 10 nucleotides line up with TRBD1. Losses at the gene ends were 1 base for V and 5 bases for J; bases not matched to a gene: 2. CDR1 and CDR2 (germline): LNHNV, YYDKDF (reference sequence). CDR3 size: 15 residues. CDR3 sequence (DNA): TGTGCCACCAGCAGAGTGGGACAGGGGTATCAGCCCCAGCATTTT. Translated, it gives CATSRVGQGYQPQHF.

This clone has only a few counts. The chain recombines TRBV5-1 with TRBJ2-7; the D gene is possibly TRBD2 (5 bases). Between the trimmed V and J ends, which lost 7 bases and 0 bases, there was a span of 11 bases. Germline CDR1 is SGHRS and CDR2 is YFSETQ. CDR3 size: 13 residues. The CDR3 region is CASGIAYSYEQYF. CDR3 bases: TGCGCCAGCGGAATAGCGTACTCCTACGAGCAGTACTTC.

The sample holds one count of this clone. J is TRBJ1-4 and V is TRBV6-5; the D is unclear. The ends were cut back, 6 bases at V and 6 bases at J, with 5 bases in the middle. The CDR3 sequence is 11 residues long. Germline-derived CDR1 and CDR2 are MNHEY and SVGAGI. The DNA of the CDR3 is TGTGCCAGCAGATCATATGAAAAACTGTTTTTT. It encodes CASRSYEKLFF.

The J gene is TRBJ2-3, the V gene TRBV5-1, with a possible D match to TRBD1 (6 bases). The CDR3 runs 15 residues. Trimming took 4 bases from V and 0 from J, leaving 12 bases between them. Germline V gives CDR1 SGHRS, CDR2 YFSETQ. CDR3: CASSQDSYSTDTQYF. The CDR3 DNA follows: TGCGCCAGCAGCCAGGACAGCTATAGCACAGATACGCAGTATTTT.

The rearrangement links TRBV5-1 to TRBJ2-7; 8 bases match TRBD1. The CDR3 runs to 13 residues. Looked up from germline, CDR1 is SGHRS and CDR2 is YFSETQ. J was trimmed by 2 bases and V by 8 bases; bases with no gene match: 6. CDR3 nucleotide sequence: TGCGCCAGTGGGGGGACAGGACCCTACGAGCAGTACTTC. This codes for CASGGTGPYEQYF. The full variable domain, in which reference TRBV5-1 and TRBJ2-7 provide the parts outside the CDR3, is KAGVTQTPRYLIKTRGQQVTLSCSPISGHRSVSWYQQTPGQGLQFLFEYFSETQRNKGNFPGRFSGRQFSNSRSEMNVSTLELGDSALYLCASGGTGPYEQYFGPGTRLTVT.

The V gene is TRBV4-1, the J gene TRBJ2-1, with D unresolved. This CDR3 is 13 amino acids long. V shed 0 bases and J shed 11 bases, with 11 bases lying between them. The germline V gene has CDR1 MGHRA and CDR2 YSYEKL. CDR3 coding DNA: TGCGCCAGCAGCCAAGATCCAGGAACAAAGCAGTTCTTC. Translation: CASSQDPGTKQFF.

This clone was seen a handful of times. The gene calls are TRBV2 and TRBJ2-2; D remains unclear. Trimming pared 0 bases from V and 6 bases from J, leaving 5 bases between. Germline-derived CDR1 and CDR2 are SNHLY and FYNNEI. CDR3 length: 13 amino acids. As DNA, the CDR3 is TGTGCCAGCAGTGAAGCATCGGCCGGGGAGCTGTTTTTT. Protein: CASSEASAGELFF.

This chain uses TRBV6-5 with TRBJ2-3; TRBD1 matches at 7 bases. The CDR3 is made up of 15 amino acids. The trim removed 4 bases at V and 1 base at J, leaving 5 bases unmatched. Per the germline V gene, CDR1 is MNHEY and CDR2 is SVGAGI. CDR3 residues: CASSLLGQGTDTQYF. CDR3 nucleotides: TGTGCCAGCAGTTTATTAGGACAGGGCACAGATACGCAGTATTTT.

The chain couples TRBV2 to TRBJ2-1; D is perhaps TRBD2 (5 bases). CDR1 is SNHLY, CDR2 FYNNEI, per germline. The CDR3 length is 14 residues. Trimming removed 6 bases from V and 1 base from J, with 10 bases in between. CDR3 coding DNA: TGTGCCAGCAGAAGGCGGGTGTCCTACAATGAGCAGTTCTTC. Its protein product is CASRRRVSYNEQFF. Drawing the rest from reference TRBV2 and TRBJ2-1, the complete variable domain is EPEVTQTPSHQVTQMGQEVILRCVPISNHLYFYWYRQILGQKVEFLVSFYNNEISEKSEIFDDQFSVERPDGSNFTLKIRSTKLEDSAMYFCASRRRVSYNEQFFGPGTRLTVL.

The CDR3 reads CASSVGTGLYEQYF. CDR3 coding DNA: TGTGCCAGCAGCGTAGGGACAGGTCTTTACGAGCAGTACTTC. This chain uses TRBV9 with TRBJ2-7; TRBD1 matches 7 bases. With V trimmed by 0 bases and J by 4 bases, 4 bases remained unmatched. CDR1 and CDR2 from the germline V gene are SGDLS and YYNGEE. CDR3 length equals 14 residues.

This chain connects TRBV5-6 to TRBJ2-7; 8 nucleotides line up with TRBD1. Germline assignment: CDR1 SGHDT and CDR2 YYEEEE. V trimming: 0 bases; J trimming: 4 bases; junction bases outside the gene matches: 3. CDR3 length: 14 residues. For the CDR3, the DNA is TGTGCCAGCAGCTTGGGGACAGGGTTATACGAGCAGTACTTC. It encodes CASSLGTGLYEQYF.

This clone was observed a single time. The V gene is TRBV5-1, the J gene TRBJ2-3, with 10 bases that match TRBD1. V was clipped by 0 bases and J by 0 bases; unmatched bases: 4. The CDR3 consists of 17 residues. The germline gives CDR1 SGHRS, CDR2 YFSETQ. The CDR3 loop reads CASSLGRTGGSTDTQYF. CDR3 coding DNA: TGCGCCAGCAGCTTGGGGCGGACAGGGGGGAGCACAGATACGCAGTATTTT.

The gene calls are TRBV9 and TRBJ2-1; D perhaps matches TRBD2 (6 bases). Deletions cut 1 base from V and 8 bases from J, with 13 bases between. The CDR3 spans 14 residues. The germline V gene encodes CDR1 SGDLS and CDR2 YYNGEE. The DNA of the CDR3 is TGTGCCAGCAGCGTACCGGGAGTTAGGGATGAGCAGTTCTTC. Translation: CASSVPGVRDEQFF.

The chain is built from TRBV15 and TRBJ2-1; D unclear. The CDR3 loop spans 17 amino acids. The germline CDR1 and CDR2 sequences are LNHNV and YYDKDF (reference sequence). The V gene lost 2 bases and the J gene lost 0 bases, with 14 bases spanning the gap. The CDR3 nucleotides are TGTGCCACCAGCAGAAGAATTATGAAGAGCTCCTACAATGAGCAGTTCTTC. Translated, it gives CATSRRIMKSSYNEQFF.

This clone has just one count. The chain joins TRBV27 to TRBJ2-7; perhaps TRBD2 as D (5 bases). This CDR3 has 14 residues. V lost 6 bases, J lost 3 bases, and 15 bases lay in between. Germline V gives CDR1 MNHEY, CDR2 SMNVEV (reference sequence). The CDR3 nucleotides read TGTGCCAGCAGCCCAAAGGAGGCTAACTACGAGCAGTACTTC. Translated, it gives CASSPKEANYEQYF.

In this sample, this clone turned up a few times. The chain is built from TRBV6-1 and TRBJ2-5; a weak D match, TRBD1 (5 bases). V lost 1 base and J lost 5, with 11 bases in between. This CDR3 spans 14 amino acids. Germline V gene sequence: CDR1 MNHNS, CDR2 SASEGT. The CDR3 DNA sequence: TGTGCCAGCAGTGAAGGCAGGGCCGCGGAGACCCAGTACTTC. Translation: CASSEGRAAETQYF.

The chain's CDR3 is CASSLTGGGNEQFF. Here the CDR3 DNA reads TGTGCCAGCAGTTTAACAGGGGGCGGGAATGAGCAGTTCTTC. The chain is built from TRBV27 and TRBJ2-1; 9 bases align to TRBD1. Germline CDR1 and CDR2: MNHEY and SMNVEV (reference sequence). V was pared by 2 bases and J by 7 bases, with 3 bases of the junction left unmatched. The CDR3 length is 14 residues.

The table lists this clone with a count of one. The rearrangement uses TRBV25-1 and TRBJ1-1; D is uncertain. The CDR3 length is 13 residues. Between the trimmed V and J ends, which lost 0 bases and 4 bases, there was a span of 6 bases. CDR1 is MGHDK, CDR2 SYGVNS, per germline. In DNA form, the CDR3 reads TGTGCCAGCAGTGAATACTATTCCACTGAAGCTTTCTTT. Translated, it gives CASSEYYSTEAFF.